This T cell receptor (beta chain) was captured by sequencing in a study of vaccination and CD4 T cells after COVID-19. As to this clonotype: Its specificity is unknown.

An Oncomine TCR Beta short-read assay was used to sequence the DNA from cultured CD4+ T cells. TCRdb re-derived calls from the PCR reads in MiXCR, one entry per CDR3 protein. The data contain more than 12,000 distinct CDR3 sequences, 52% of them singletons. Between the trimmed V and J ends, which lost 5 bases and 0 bases, there was a span of 8 bases. The CDR3 loop spans 13 amino acids. Per germline, CDR1 SGHAT and CDR2 FQNNGV. Treatment defined: approximately nine-day PBMC culture with coronavirus spike peptide pools or control peptides (ViraFEST assay). Half the growth medium was swapped for new IL-2 medium on days 3 and 7.

The receptor was derived from a human donor who had recovered from COVID-19. The V gene is TRBV11-2, the J gene TRBJ2-7; D may correspond to TRBD1 or TRBD2 (5 bases each). Input material: CD4+ T cells from blood, cultured in vitro. The CDR3: CASSRGSSYEQYF. The CDR3 coding sequence is TGTGCCAGCAGCCGGGGCAGCTCCTACGAGCAGTACTTC.